Each of the 5 T cell receptor beta chains below was sequenced from the same sample in a study of blood T cell repertoires in COVID-19. Data came from immunoSEQ multiplex PCR; TCRdb stores just in-frame clones and leaves some out. The table shows some 250,000 clones, with approximately 85% occurring only once. Sequencing input: PBMCs or T cells enriched from blood (not recorded which). The origin of the receptors is a woman between 50 and 59 years old who had recovered from COVID-19.

In its sample, this clone was seen a few times. The chain recombines TRBV5-6 with TRBJ1-3; D unclear. The V and J ends lost 1 base and 0 bases respectively, with 14 bases between them. Looked up from germline, CDR1 is SGHDT and CDR2 is YYEEEE. The CDR3 sequence is 17 residues long. CDR3 amino acids: CASSLWGGLLSGNTIYF. The CDR3 DNA follows: TGTGCCAGCAGCTTGTGGGGAGGGTTGCTCTCTGGAAACACCATATATTTT.

The chain uses TRBV28 and TRBJ1-1, with 10 nucleotides matching TRBD1. V shed 6 bases and J 0 bases; nucleotides not matched to a gene: 7. This CDR3 comprises 16 residues. Germline-derived CDR1 and CDR2 are MDHEN and SYDVKM. Here the CDR3 DNA reads TGTGCCAGCAGAGAGACAGGGGGCTTGATGAACACTGAAGCTTTCTTT. Amino acids: CASRETGGLMNTEAFF.

The V and J genes are TRBV13 and TRBJ1-6; D unclear. The CDR3 spans 13 residues. V was pared by 6 bases and J by 8 bases, with 11 bases between. Germline CDR1 and CDR2: PRHDT and FYEKMQ (reference sequence). The CDR3 region is CASSRDTDSPLHF. The CDR3 DNA is TGTGCCAGCAGTCGCGACACGGATTCACCCCTCCACTTT.

The V gene is TRBV2, the J gene TRBJ1-1, with D possibly TRBD1 on 6 matching bases. Germline CDR1 is SNHLY and CDR2 is FYNNEI. The germline V and J ends were trimmed by 5 bases and 7 bases, with 14 bases remaining between them. The CDR3 is 13 residues long. The CDR3 protein is CASSYDRSNEAFF. CDR3 coding DNA: TGTGCCAGCAGTTACGACAGGAGCAATGAAGCTTTCTTT.

This chain joins TRBV12-2 and TRBJ2-7; the table's D call, TRBD1, was not checked against the DNA. TRBV12-2 is marked as a pseudogene. The CDR3 runs 16 residues. CDR3 bases: TGTGCAAGTCGCCCCCTATGGACAGTTTCGACCTACGAGCAGTACTTC. Its protein product is CASRPLWTVSTYEQYF.